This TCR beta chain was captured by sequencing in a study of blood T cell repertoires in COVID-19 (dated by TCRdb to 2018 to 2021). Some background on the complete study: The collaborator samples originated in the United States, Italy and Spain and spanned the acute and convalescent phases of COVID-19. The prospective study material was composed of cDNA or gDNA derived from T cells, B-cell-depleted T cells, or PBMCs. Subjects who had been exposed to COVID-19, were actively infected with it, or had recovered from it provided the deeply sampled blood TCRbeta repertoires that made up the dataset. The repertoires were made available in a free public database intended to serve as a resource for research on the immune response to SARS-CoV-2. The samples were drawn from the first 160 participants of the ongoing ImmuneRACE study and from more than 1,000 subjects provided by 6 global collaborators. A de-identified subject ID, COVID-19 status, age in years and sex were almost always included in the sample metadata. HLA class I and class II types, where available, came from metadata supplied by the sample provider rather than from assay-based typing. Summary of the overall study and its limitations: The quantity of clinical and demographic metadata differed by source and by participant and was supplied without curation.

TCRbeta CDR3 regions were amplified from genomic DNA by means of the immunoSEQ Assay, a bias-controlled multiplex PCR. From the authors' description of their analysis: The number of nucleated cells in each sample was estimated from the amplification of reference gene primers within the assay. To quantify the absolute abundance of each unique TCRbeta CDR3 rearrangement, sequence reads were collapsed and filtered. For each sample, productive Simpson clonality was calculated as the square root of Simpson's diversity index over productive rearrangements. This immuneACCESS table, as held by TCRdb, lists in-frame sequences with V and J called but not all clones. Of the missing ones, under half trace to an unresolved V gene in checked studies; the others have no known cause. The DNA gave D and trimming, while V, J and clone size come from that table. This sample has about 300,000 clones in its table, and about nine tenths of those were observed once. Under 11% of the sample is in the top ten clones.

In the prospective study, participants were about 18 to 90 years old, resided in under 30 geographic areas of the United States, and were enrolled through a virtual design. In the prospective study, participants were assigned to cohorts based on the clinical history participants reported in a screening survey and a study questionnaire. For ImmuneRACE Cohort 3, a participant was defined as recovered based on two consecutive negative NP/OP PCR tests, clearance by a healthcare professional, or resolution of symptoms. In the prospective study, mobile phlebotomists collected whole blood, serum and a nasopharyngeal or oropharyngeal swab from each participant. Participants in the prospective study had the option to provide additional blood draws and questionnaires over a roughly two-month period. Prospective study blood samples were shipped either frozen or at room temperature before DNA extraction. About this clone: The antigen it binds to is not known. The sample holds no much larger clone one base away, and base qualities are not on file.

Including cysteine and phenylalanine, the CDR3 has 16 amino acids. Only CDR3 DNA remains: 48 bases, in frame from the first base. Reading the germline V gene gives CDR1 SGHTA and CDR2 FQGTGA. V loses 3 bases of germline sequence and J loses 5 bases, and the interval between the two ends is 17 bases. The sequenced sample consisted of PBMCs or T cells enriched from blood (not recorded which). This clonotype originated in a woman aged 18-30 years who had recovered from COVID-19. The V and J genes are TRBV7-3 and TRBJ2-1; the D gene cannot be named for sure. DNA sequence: TGTGCCAGCAGCTTCGGCTTGGAGACTGGCGACAATGAGCAGTTCTTC. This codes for CASSFGLETGDNEQFF.